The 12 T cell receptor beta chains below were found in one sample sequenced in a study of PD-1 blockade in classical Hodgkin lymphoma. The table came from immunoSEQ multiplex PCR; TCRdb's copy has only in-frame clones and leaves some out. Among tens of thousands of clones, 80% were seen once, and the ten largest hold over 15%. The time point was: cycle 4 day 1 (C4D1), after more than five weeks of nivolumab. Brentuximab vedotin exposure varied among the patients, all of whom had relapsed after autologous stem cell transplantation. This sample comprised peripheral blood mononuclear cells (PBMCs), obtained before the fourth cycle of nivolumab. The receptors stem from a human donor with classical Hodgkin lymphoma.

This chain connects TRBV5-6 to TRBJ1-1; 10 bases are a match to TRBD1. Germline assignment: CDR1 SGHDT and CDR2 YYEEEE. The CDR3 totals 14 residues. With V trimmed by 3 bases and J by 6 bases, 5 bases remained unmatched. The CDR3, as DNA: TGTGCCAGCAGCTCTCCCGGGACAGGGGCTGAAGCTTTCTTT. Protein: CASSSPGTGAEAFF.

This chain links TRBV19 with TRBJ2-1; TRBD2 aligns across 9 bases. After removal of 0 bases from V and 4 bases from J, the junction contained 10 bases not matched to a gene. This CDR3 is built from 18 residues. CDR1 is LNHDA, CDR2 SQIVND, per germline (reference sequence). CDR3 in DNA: TGTGCCAGTAGTATAGATGCTGCTAGCGGGGCGTCTTACAATGAGCAGTTCTTC. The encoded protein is CASSIDAASGASYNEQFF.

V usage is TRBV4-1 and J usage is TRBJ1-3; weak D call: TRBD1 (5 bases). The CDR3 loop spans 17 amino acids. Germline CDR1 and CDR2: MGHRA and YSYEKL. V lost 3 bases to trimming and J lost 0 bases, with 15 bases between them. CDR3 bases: TGCGCCAGCAGCCAGGCCCCGGGGGGTTTCTCTGGAAACACCATATATTTT. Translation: CASSQAPGGFSGNTIYF.

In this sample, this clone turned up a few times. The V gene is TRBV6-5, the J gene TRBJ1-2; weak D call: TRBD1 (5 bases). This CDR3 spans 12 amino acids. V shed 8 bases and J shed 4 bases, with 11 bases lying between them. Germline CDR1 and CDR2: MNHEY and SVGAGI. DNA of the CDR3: TGTGCCAGCCGCGGGGGGTTCTATGGCTACACCTTC. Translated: CASRGGFYGYTF.

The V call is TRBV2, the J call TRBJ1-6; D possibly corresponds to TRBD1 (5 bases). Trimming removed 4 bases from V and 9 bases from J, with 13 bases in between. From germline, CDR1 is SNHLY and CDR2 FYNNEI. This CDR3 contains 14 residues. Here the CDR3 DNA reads TGTGCCAGCAGTGGGGAGGGGAAAATTTCACCCCTCCACTTT. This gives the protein CASSGEGKISPLHF.

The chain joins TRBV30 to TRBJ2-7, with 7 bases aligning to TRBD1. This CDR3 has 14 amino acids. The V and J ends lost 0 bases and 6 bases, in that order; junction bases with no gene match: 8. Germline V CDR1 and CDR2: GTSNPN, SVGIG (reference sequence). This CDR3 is CAWSVKDRVGEQYF. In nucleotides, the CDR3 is TGTGCCTGGAGTGTTAAAGACAGGGTGGGCGAGCAGTACTTC.

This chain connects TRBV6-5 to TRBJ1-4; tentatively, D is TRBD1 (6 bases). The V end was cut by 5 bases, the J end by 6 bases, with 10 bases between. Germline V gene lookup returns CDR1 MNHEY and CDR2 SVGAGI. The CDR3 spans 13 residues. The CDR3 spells CASSGTLDEKLFF. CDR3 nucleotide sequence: TGTGCCAGCAGTGGGACACTGGATGAAAAACTGTTTTTT.

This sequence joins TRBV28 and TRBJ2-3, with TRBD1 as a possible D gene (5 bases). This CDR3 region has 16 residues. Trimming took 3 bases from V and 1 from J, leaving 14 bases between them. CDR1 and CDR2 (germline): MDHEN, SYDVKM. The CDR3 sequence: CASSFVQGQGTDTQYF. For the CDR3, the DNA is TGTGCCAGCAGTTTTGTTCAGGGCCAGGGCACAGATACGCAGTATTTT.

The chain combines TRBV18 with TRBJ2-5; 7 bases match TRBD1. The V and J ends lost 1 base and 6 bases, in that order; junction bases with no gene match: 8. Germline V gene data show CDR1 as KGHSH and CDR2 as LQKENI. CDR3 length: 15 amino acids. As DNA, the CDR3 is TGTGCCAGCTCACCACGGAACGCAGGGGGTAAGACCCAGTACTTC. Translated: CASSPRNAGGKTQYF.

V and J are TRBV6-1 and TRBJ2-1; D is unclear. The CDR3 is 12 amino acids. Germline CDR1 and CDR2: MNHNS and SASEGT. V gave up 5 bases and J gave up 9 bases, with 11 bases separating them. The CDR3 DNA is TGTGCCAGCAGTTCTCAGTCCCTTGAGCAGTTCTTC. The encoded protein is CASSSQSLEQFF.

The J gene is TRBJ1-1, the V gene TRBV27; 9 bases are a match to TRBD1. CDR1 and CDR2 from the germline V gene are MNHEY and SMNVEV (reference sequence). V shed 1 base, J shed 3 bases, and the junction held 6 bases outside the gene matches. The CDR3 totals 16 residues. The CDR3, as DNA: TGTGCCAGCAGTTTATTCGTGGGACAGGGAGACACTGAAGCTTTCTTT. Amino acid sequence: CASSLFVGQGDTEAFF.

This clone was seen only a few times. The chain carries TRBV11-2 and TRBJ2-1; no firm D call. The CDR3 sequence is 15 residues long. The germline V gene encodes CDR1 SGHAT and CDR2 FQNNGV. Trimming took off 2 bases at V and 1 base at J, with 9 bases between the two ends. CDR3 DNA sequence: TGTGCCAGCAGCTTACTGCTAGGTTCCTACAATGAGCAGTTCTTC. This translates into CASSLLLGSYNEQFF.